The rows below give T cell receptor beta chains drawn from one sample of a study of blood T cell repertoires in COVID-19. Sequenced by immunoSEQ multiplex PCR; TCRdb stores in-frame clones only, minus some. The sample holds over 150,000 clones; approximately 86% are singletons and the top ten take roughly 2.5%. The sample was peripheral blood. The receptor source for this set is a woman of 80 years or more with COVID-19, enrolled during active disease. Both conserved end residues are part of each CDR3. Each record gives: J gene, V gene, clone size, D gene, CDR3 protein, CDR3 DNA. A D gene is named only where the DNA matches it firmly. The size of a clone is reported for some rows only, either as once, few or many, or as a class for expanded clones.

J gene: TRBJ2-3
V gene: TRBV18
clone size: .
D gene: .
CDR3 protein: CASSPQGPSTDTQYF
CDR3 DNA: TGTGCCAGCTCACCACAGGGGCCTAGCACAGATACGCAGTATTTT

J gene: TRBJ2-1
V gene: TRBV6-6
clone size: .
D gene: TRBD2
CDR3 protein: CASGTSAERRNEQFF
CDR3 DNA: TGTGCCAGCGGGACTAGCGCGGAAAGGAGGAATGAGCAGTTCTTC

J gene: TRBJ2-5
V gene: TRBV7-2
clone size: .
D gene: TRBD2
CDR3 protein: CASSLDGGRAETQYF
CDR3 DNA: TGTGCCAGCAGCTTAGATGGGGGGAGGGCGGAGACCCAGTACTTC

J gene: TRBJ2-5
V gene: TRBV7-2
clone size: .
D gene: .
CDR3 protein: CASSPGGVRETQYF
CDR3 DNA: TGTGCCAGCAGCCCAGGAGGGGTTCGGGAGACCCAGTACTTC

J gene: TRBJ2-1
V gene: TRBV6-4
clone size: .
D gene: TRBD2
CDR3 protein: CASSPGTNVNEQFF
CDR3 DNA: TGTGCCAGCAGCCCCGGGACTAACGTAAATGAGCAGTTCTTC

J gene: TRBJ1-1
V gene: TRBV5-4
clone size: .
D gene: .
CDR3 protein: CASSYQGSEAFF
CDR3 DNA: TGTGCCAGCAGCTACCAGGGGTCTGAAGCTTTCTTT

J gene: TRBJ1-5
V gene: TRBV2
clone size: .
D gene: TRBD1
CDR3 protein: CASGTGDGRNQPQHF
CDR3 DNA: TGTGCCAGCGGGACAGGGGACGGTCGCAATCAGCCCCAGCATTTT

J gene: TRBJ1-2
V gene: TRBV5-1
clone size: once
D gene: .
CDR3 protein: CASSLAWGGVYGYTF
CDR3 DNA: TGCGCCAGCAGCTTGGCTTGGGGGGGCGTGTATGGCTACACCTTC

J gene: TRBJ1-3
V gene: TRBV6-2/TRBV6-3
clone size: .
D gene: .
CDR3 protein: CASSRDNGGGNTIYF
CDR3 DNA: TGTGCCAGCAGCCGGGACAACGGAGGTGGAAACACCATATATTTT

J gene: TRBJ2-5
V gene: TRBV7-3
clone size: .
D gene: TRBD1
CDR3 protein: CASSLGTGDRETQYF
CDR3 DNA: TGTGCCAGCAGCTTAGGGACAGGGGACCGTGAGACCCAGTACTTC

J gene: TRBJ1-3
V gene: TRBV7-2
clone size: .
D gene: .
CDR3 protein: CASSLRGMGGNTIYF
CDR3 DNA: TGTGCCAGCAGCTTAAGAGGGATGGGGGGAAACACCATATATTTT

J gene: TRBJ1-1
V gene: TRBV20-1
clone size: .
D gene: .
CDR3 protein: CSARVTEAFF
CDR3 DNA: TGCAGTGCCAGGGTGACTGAAGCTTTCTTT

J gene: TRBJ1-6
V gene: TRBV28
clone size: .
D gene: TRBD1
CDR3 protein: CASSKTGNSYNSPLHF
CDR3 DNA: TGTGCCAGCAGTAAGACAGGGAACTCCTATAATTCACCCCTCCACTTT

J gene: TRBJ2-7
V gene: TRBV12-2
clone size: .
D gene: .
CDR3 protein: CASRLLSELYHHEQYF
CDR3 DNA: TGTGCAAGTCGCTTACTCTCGGAGCTGTACCACCACGAGCAGTACTTC

J gene: TRBJ2-2
V gene: TRBV5-5
clone size: .
D gene: TRBD2
CDR3 protein: CASSWASGTNTGELFF
CDR3 DNA: TGTGCCAGCAGTTGGGCTAGCGGAACGAACACCGGGGAGCTGTTTTTT

J gene: TRBJ1-1
V gene: TRBV2
clone size: .
D gene: .
CDR3 protein: CASSQRGENTEAFF
CDR3 DNA: TGTGCCAGCAGCCAGCGGGGGGAGAACACTGAAGCTTTCTTT

J gene: TRBJ1-3
V gene: TRBV14
clone size: many
D gene: .
CDR3 protein: CASSQAVWGLGNTIYF
CDR3 DNA: TGTGCCAGCAGCCAAGCAGTTTGGGGGCTTGGAAACACCATATATTTT

J gene: TRBJ2-7
V gene: TRBV4-3
clone size: .
D gene: TRBD2
CDR3 protein: CASSQREVGRYEQYF
CDR3 DNA: TGCGCCAGCAGCCAGCGGGAGGTGGGGCGGTACGAGCAGTACTTC

J gene: TRBJ2-1
V gene: TRBV3-1/TRBV3-2
clone size: once
D gene: .
CDR3 protein: CASSQEGTYTDNEQFF
CDR3 DNA: TGTGCCAGCAGCCAAGAGGGGACATACACGGACAATGAGCAGTTCTTC

J gene: TRBJ2-1
V gene: TRBV7-6
clone size: .
D gene: TRBD2
CDR3 protein: CASSLGLAGHPEGNEQFF
CDR3 DNA: TGTGCCAGCAGCTTGGGACTAGCGGGACATCCGGAGGGCAATGAGCAGTTCTTC

J gene: TRBJ2-7
V gene: TRBV28
clone size: .
D gene: .
CDR3 protein: CASSLRYEQYF
CDR3 DNA: TGTGCCAGCAGCTTGAGGTACGAGCAGTACTTC

J gene: TRBJ2-1
V gene: TRBV27
clone size: .
D gene: TRBD2
CDR3 protein: CASSSGTSGRPMQFF
CDR3 DNA: TGTGCCAGCAGTTCTGGGACTAGCGGGAGACCCATGCAGTTCTTC

J gene: TRBJ2-7
V gene: TRBV28
clone size: few
D gene: .
CDR3 protein: CASTERSSSYEQYF
CDR3 DNA: TGTGCCAGCACCGAGAGATCTAGCTCCTACGAGCAGTACTTC

J gene: TRBJ1-1
V gene: TRBV3-1/TRBV3-2
clone size: .
D gene: TRBD1
CDR3 protein: CASGTGNTEAFF
CDR3 DNA: TGTGCCAGCGGGACAGGGAACACTGAAGCTTTCTTT

J gene: TRBJ2-7
V gene: TRBV11-2
clone size: .
D gene: TRBD2
CDR3 protein: CASSLAAGTSGAYEQYF
CDR3 DNA: TGTGCCAGCAGCTTAGCAGCCGGGACTAGCGGGGCCTACGAGCAGTACTTC

J gene: TRBJ1-2
V gene: TRBV25-1
clone size: .
D gene: .
CDR3 protein: CASSDSTRNGYTF
CDR3 DNA: TGTGCCAGCAGTGACTCGACTCGTAATGGCTACACCTTC

J gene: TRBJ1-1
V gene: TRBV6-6
clone size: many
D gene: .
CDR3 protein: CASSYAETNTEAFF
CDR3 DNA: TGTGCCAGCAGTTATGCGGAGACGAACACTGAAGCTTTCTTT

J gene: TRBJ1-2
V gene: TRBV7-8
clone size: .
D gene: .
CDR3 protein: CASSPEVNYGYTF
CDR3 DNA: TGTGCCAGCAGCCCCGAGGTTAATTATGGCTACACCTTC

J gene: TRBJ1-2
V gene: TRBV28
clone size: .
D gene: .
CDR3 protein: CASTKQGSGYTF
CDR3 DNA: TGTGCCAGCACGAAACAGGGTAGTGGCTACACCTTC

J gene: TRBJ2-1
V gene: TRBV7-2
clone size: .
D gene: TRBD1
CDR3 protein: CASSLVTGQYNEQFF
CDR3 DNA: TGTGCCAGCAGCTTAGTGACGGGACAGTACAATGAGCAGTTCTTC

J gene: TRBJ1-1
V gene: TRBV3-1/TRBV3-2
clone size: few
D gene: TRBD1
CDR3 protein: CASSQAGGQTEAFF
CDR3 DNA: TGTGCCAGCAGCCAAGCAGGGGGTCAAACTGAAGCTTTCTTT

J gene: TRBJ1-1
V gene: TRBV7-8
clone size: .
D gene: .
CDR3 protein: CASSLVRNTEAFF
CDR3 DNA: TGTGCCAGCAGCTTAGTCCGGAACACTGAAGCTTTCTTT

J gene: TRBJ2-2
V gene: TRBV9
clone size: .
D gene: .
CDR3 protein: CASSVVDSGELFF
CDR3 DNA: TGTGCCAGCAGCGTAGTGGACAGCGGGGAGCTGTTTTTT

J gene: TRBJ1-2
V gene: TRBV2
clone size: .
D gene: .
CDR3 protein: CASSMMTGRLDTF
CDR3 DNA: TGTGCCAGCAGTATGATGACAGGAAGGCTTGACACCTTC

J gene: TRBJ1-1
V gene: TRBV7-9
clone size: .
D gene: .
CDR3 protein: CASSPETGQNTEAFF
CDR3 DNA: TGTGCCAGCAGCCCGGAGACGGGACAGAACACTGAAGCTTTCTTT

J gene: TRBJ1-6
V gene: TRBV6-2/TRBV6-3
clone size: .
D gene: .
CDR3 protein: CASSTRHLNSPLHF
CDR3 DNA: TGTGCCAGCAGTACTCGACACCTAAATTCACCCCTCCACTTT

J gene: TRBJ2-7
V gene: TRBV29-1
clone size: .
D gene: TRBD2
CDR3 protein: CSVGKGLAGEHEQYF
CDR3 DNA: TGCAGCGTTGGGAAAGGACTAGCGGGAGAACACGAGCAGTACTTC

J gene: TRBJ1-6
V gene: TRBV15
clone size: .
D gene: TRBD1
CDR3 protein: CATSLAPFAGGYSPLHF
CDR3 DNA: TGTGCCACCAGCTTAGCCCCCTTTGCAGGGGGCTACTCACCCCTCCACTTT

J gene: TRBJ2-4
V gene: TRBV28
clone size: .
D gene: .
CDR3 protein: CASSADRNIQYF
CDR3 DNA: TGTGCCAGCAGTGCTGACAGAAACATTCAGTACTTC